This paragraph covers one TCR beta chain sequence. Its antigen target is currently unknown. No quality values exist for individual bases; no much larger clone is one base distant. Using the deep immunoSEQ assay, TCR CDR3 regions were amplified from genomic DNA by multiplex PCR. Extracted genomic DNA from each cell subset was spread evenly across all wells of several immunoSEQ 96-well plates, with each plate serving as a replicate. Each replicate PCR for sorted subsets received around 210 ng genomic DNA, equal to roughly 30,000 T cell genomes. The purified libraries were quantified using a Qubit 3.0 fluorometer, sized with a Bioanalyzer 2100, and then quantified again using the KAPA Library Quantification kit. Every immunoSEQ 96-well plate was sequenced on a dedicated single-read 150-cycle Illumina NextSeq 550 flow cell. As for how the authors treated the data: Because the immunoSEQ output included only junctional sequences and no quality scores, the filtering could not be the same as the filtering used for full-length reads. Sequences were annotated with PyIR, a Python wrapper for IgBLAST v1.9, using IMGT germline references to assign V/J genes and CDR3. Reads with weak V/J assignments (E-value above 1e-6), missing CDR3, stop codons, out-of-frame junctions, or ambiguous translated residues were removed. A V3J clonotype was defined by an identical inferred V gene, J gene, and CDR3 amino acid sequence. The percentage overlap between two repertoires was calculated by dividing the number of shared unique clonotypes by the size of the smaller repertoire. RTK rarefaction, the Chao1 estimator, and Recon v2.1 estimates of unobserved clonotypes were used to assess repertoire richness. For all TCRbeta clonotypes obtained by the gDNA method from a few donors, generation probabilities were computed with OLGA. TCRdb re-hosts the immuneACCESS table, in-frame sequences only. Its copies lack some clones; in the studies checked, an unresolved V gene accounts for under half of them, and the cause for the rest is not known. V and J calls and clone size come straight from that table; D and trimming were deduced from the DNA. Present in this sample are hundreds of thousands of clones, approximately 96% of which were seen just once. The biggest ten clones account for less than 0.13% of the sample.

From the cysteine through the phenylalanine, the CDR3 covers 14 amino acids. Left in the record is the CDR3 DNA by itself, 42 bases read in frame from the first base. The germline V gene supplies CDR1 SNHLY and CDR2 FYNNEI. V is clipped by 8 bases and J by 1 base, and the sequence between their germline boundaries is 14 bases long. The data were obtained in a study of shared clonotypes between healthy human individuals (dated by TCRdb to 2018 to 2021). Regarding the research as a whole: The cohort comprised two women and a few men aged 18 to 49 years. For each donor, three plates each were used for CD4 naive and CD4 memory, two plates were used for CD8 naive, and one plate was used for CD8 memory. To estimate repertoire size and how much clonotypes are shared between individuals, the study performed deep sequencing of blood TCR repertoires from a few healthy adults. To increase sequencing depth and limit assay-specific biases, TCR repertoire library preparation and sequencing were carried out by different laboratories using diverse techniques. Per donor, leukapheresis produced somewhere between about 0.9 and 10 billion PBMCs. Overall results and qualifications from the work: Incomplete sequencing was indicated by rarefaction of sorted-subset datasets, despite the large sequencing depth. Pairwise subsampling indicated that sequencing depth was expected to affect the degree of clonotype sharing among donors. Naive subsets generally had larger estimated clonotype richness than memory subsets did. Because the study included only a small number of donors, the genetic and exposure-history diversity represented was limited. Sampling was restricted to blood, and TCR repertoires in tissue are likely to differ from TCR repertoires in blood. Sharing across several donors was observed for approximately 5% of naive CD4, 3.5% of naive CD8, about 2.3% of memory CD4, and roughly 0.4% of memory CD8 clonotypes. Clonotypes shared by all four sorted-subset donors showed higher generation probabilities than non-shared clonotypes.

CD8 naive samples were obtained by positive selection for CCR7 among CD45RO-negative cells, yielding a CD45RA+CCR7+ population from which TemRA cells were excluded. The donors were healthy, HIV-negative adults with no recently reported acute infections or vaccinations. Every donor was a Caucasian adult living in Nashville, Tennessee, USA. Blood was obtained by leukapheresis, after which PBMCs were separated by Ficoll-Histopaque density gradient centrifugation and cryopreserved in liquid nitrogen vapor phase. Analytical flow cytometry was used to check the purity and quantity of every magnetically sorted T cell population. Genomic DNA was isolated from every sorted fraction and measured by UV absorbance on a Nanodrop 2000c.

This receptor was obtained from a woman aged 25-40 years in good health. Sequencing was done on a sample of naive CD8+ T cells sorted from blood. This sample's cell subset or site label indicates: CD45RA+CCR7+. The sequence links TRBV2 to TRBJ1-1; TRBD1 is perhaps the D gene, given 5 matching bases. For the CDR3, the sequence is CASRDRTSNTEAFF. The nucleotide sequence is TGTGCCAGCCGGGACCGAACATCGAACACTGAAGCTTTCTTT. The variable domain in full, with residues beyond the CDR3 obtained from the reference TRBV2 and TRBJ1-1 genes, is EPEVTQTPSHQVTQMGQEVILRCVPISNHLYFYWYRQILGQKVEFLVSFYNNEISEKSEIFDDQFSVERPDGSNFTLKIRSTKLEDSAMYFCASRDRTSNTEAFFGQGTRLTVV.